What follows is one T cell receptor (beta chain) and its context. Its antigen is not known. This sample is drawn from a study of CD8 T cells in Susac syndrome. In the study overall: Among the Susac syndrome patients who underwent sequencing, more than 5 had clinically active disease, while roughly eight of them were in remission.

cDNA came from around 0.5 to 1 ug RNA primed by random hexamers. TCRdb re-analysed the immunoSEQ multiplex PCR reads in MiXCR, keeping a single row per CDR3 protein. The data hold about 200,000 distinct CDR3 sequences, with roughly 91% observed a single time. The study, taken as a whole, reports: When the CD4+ T cell repertoires of patients with Susac syndrome were examined, they did not show any clonal expansion.

The study sequenced TCR beta in blood CD8+ and CD4+ T cells. The TCR comes from a human donor with Susac syndrome. The sequencing input was CD4+ T cells from PBMCs.

CDR3 DNA: TGTGCCAGCAGCTTTCAATCCAGGGAAAACACTGAAGCTTTCTTT. Its translation is CASSFQSRENTEAFF. The chain joins TRBV3-1 to TRBJ1-1; D is perhaps TRBD1 (5 bases). In germline, CDR1 is LGHDT, CDR2 YNNKEL (reference sequence). The CDR3 consists of 15 residues. V lost 5 bases and J 2 bases, leaving 15 bases between the germline ends.